These T cell receptor beta chains were read from a single sample in a study of PD-1 blockade in mismatch repair-deficient tumors. The table came from immunoSEQ multiplex PCR; TCRdb's copy has only in-frame clones and leaves some out. The profile shows tens of thousands of clones, about 84% of them singletons. The sequencing here drew on peripheral blood, taken 12 weeks after starting pembrolizumab. The source of these receptors is an adult with mismatch repair-deficient cancer. CDR3s include the opening cysteine and the closing phenylalanine or tryptophan. Fields, in order: J gene, clone size, V gene, D gene, CDR3 DNA, CDR3 protein. D genes are given only for firm matches. Only part of the rows carry a size: once, few, many, or a class if the clone is expanded.

>TRBJ2-7|.|TRBV11-2|.
TGTGCCAGCAGCCCCACGGCAGGGAGCGCCTCCTCCTACGAGCAGTACTTC
CASSPTAGSASSYEQYF
>TRBJ1-2|.|TRBV6-5|.
TGTGCCAGCAGTTACTCAGTCTATGGCTACACCTTC
CASSYSVYGYTF
>TRBJ2-2|.|TRBV19|.
TGTGCCTCCTCGCCGGGCCATCGAGACACCGGGGAGCTGTTTTTT
CASSPGHRDTGELFF
>TRBJ2-1|.|TRBV7-9|.
TGTGCCAGCAGCTTAGTATTGGGAGTCAATGAGCAGTTCTTC
CASSLVLGVNEQFF
>TRBJ2-2|once|TRBV7-9|.
TGTGCCAGCATCAAGGACAGAAACACCGGGGAGCTGTTTTTT
CASIKDRNTGELFF
>TRBJ1-1|.|TRBV11-2|.
TGTGCCAGCAGCTTACGGACAGCTTTACCTGAAGCTTTCTTT
CASSLRTALPEAFF
>TRBJ2-3|.|TRBV11-3|TRBD1
TGTGCCAGCAGCTTGGGACAGGTGGTTGGCCCAGATACGCAGTATTTT
CASSLGQVVGPDTQYF
>TRBJ1-1|.|TRBV6-5|.
TGTGCCAGCAGCCTCGTAGGGGTTCAGAGCACTGAAGCTTTCTTT
CASSLVGVQSTEAFF
>TRBJ2-5|.|TRBV9|.
TGTGCCAGCAGCTTTCGTACAGGGAAAGAGACCCAGTACTTC
CASSFRTGKETQYF
>TRBJ2-3|.|TRBV7-2|.
TGTGCCAGCAGCCCGTCGGGAGCAGATACGCAGTATTTT
CASSPSGADTQYF
>TRBJ2-2|once|TRBV27|TRBD2
TGTGCCAGCAGTTTATCGACTAGCGGGACTGGGGAGCTGTTTTTT
CASSLSTSGTGELFF
>TRBJ2-7|.|TRBV4-2|TRBD2
TGTGCCAGCAGCCAAGAGACTAGCGGGAGGCAGGGTCGTGGGTACGAGCAGTACTTC
CASSQETSGRQGRGYEQYF
>TRBJ2-7|.|TRBV12-5|TRBD2
TGTGCTAGTGGTTTGGTATCCAGGACTAGCGAGCAGTACTTC
CASGLVSRTSEQYF
>TRBJ1-1|.|TRBV7-2|.
TGTGCCAGCAGCCCCGGGACGGTGAACACTGAAGCTTTCTTT
CASSPGTVNTEAFF
>TRBJ2-1|.|TRBV7-9|TRBD2
TGTGCCAGCAGCTCCGTATCGGGGCGGGAGTTCAATGAGCAGTTCTTC
CASSSVSGREFNEQFF
>TRBJ1-1|.|TRBV5-5|.
TGTGCCAGCAGCGCCACGGACAGATCTACTGAAGCTTTCTTT
CASSATDRSTEAFF
>TRBJ1-5|.|TRBV18|TRBD1
TGTGCCAGCTCACCGGGACAGGGCAATCAGCCCCAGCATTTT
CASSPGQGNQPQHF